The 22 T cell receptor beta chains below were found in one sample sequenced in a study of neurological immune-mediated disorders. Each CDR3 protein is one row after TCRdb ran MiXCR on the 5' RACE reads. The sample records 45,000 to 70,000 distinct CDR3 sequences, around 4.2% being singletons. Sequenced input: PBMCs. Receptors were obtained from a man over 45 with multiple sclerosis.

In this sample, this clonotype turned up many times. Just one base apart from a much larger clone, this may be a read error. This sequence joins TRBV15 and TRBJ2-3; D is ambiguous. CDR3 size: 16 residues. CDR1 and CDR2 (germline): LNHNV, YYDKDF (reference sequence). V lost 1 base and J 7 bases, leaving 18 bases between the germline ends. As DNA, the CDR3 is TGTGCCACCAGCAGAGCTTCCGGCCAATGGGGAAATACGCAGTATTTT. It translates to CATSRASGQWGNTQYF. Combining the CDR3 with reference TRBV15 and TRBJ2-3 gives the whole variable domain DAMVIQNPRYQVTQFGKPVTLSCSQTLNHNVMYWYQQKSSQAPKLLFHYYDKDFNNEADTPDNFQSRRPNTSFCFLDIRSPGLGDTAMYLCATSRASGQWGNTQYFGPGTRLTVL.

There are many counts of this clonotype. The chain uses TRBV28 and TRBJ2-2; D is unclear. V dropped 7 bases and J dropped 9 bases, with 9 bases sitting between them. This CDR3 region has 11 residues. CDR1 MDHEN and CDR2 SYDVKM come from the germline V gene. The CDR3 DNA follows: TGTGCCAGCACCCAATCCAGGGAGCTGTTTTTT. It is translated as CASTQSRELFF. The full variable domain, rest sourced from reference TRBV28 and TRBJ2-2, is DVKVTQSSRYLVKRTGEKVFLECVQDMDHENMFWYRQDPGLGLRLIYFSYDVKMKEKGDIPEGYSVSREKKERFSLILESASTNQTSMYLCASTQSRELFFGEGSRLTVL.

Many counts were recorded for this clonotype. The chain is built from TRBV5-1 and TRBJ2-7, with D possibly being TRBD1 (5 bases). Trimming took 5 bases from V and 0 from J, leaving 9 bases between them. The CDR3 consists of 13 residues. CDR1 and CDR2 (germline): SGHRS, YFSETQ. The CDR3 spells CASRFDSSYEQYF. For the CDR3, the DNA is TGCGCCAGCAGATTTGACAGCTCCTACGAGCAGTACTTC.

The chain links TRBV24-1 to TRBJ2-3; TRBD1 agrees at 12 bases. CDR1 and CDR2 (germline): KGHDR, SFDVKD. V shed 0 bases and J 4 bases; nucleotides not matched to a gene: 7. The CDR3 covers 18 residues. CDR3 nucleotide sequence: TGTGCCACCAGTGATTTGCGGGACAGGGGGCGATTGGCAGATACGCAGTATTTT. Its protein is CATSDLRDRGRLADTQYF.

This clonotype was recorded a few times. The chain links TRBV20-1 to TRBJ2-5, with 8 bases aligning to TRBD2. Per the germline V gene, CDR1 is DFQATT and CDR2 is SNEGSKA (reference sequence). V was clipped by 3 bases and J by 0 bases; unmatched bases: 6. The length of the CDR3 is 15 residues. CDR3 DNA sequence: TGCAGTGCTAGTTATAGCGGGGCCGACCAAGAGACCCAGTACTTC. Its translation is CSASYSGADQETQYF.

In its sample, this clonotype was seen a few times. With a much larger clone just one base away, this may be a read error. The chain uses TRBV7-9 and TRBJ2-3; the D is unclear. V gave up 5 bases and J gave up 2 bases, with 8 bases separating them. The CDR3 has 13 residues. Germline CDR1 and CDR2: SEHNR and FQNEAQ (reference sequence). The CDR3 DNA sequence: TGTGCCAGCAGCCCTGCAAACACAGATACGCAGTATTTT. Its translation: CASSPANTDTQYF. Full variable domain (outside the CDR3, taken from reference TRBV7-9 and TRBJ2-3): DTGVSQNPRHKITKRGQNVTFRCDPISEHNRLYWYRQTLGQGPEFLTYFQNEAQLEKSRLLSDRFSAERPKGSFSTLEIQRTEQGDSAMYLCASSPANTDTQYFGPGTRLTVL.

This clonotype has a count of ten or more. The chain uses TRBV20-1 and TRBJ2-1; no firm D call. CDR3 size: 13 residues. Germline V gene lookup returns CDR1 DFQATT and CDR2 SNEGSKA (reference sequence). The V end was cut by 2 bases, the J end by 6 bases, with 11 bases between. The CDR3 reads CSARIGGPNEQFF. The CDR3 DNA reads TGCAGTGCTAGAATAGGTGGTCCCAATGAGCAGTTCTTC.

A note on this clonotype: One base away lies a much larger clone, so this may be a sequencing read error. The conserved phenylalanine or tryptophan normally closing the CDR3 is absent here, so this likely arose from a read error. In DNA, the CDR3 is TGTGCCACCAGCAGGGAGAACTATGGCTACACCTGC. It is translated as CATSRENYGYTC. This chain connects TRBV15 to TRBJ1-2; D gene uncertain. The ends were cut back, 3 bases at V and 2 bases at J, with 4 bases in the middle. The CDR3 is 12 residues long. The germline V gene encodes CDR1 LNHNV and CDR2 YYDKDF (reference sequence).

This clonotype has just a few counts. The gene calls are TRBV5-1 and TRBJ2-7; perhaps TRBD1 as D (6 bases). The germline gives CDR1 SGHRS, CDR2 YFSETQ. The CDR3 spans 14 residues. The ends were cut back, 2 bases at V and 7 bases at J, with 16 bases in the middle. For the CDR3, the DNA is TGCGCCAGCAGCTTCCGGGCAGGGGAGCAAGAGCAGTACTTC. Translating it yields CASSFRAGEQEQYF.

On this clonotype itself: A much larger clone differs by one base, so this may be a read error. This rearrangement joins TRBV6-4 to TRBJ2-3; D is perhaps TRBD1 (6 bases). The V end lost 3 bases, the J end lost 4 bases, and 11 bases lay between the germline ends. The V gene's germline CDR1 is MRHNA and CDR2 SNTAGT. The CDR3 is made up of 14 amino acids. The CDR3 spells CASSEGKGADTQYF. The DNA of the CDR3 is TGTGCCAGCAGTGAGGGAAAGGGGGCAGATACGCAGTATTTT.

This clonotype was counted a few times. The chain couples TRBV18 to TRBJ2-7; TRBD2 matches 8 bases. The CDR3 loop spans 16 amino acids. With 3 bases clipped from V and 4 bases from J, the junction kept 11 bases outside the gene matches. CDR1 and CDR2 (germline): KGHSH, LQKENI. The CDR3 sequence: CASSPAGTRGNYEQYF. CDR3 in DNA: TGTGCCAGCTCACCCGCCGGGACTAGAGGAAATTACGAGCAGTACTTC.

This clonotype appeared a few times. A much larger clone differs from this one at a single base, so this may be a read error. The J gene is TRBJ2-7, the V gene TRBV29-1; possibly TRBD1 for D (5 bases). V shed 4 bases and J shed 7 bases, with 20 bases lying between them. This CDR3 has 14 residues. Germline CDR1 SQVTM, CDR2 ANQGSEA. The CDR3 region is CSVVESGKGIEQYF. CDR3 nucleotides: TGCAGCGTTGTCGAATCAGGAAAGGGGATAGAGCAGTACTTC.

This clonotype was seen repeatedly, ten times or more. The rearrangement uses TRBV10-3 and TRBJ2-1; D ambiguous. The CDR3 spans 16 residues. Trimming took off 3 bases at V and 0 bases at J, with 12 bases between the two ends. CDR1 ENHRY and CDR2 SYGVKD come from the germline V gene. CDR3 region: CAISESPVGSYNEQFF. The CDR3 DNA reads TGTGCCATCAGTGAATCCCCGGTCGGCTCCTACAATGAGCAGTTCTTC.

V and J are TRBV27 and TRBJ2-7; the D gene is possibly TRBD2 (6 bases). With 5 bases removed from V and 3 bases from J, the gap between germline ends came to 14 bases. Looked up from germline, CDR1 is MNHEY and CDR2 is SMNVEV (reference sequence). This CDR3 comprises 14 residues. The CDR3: CASSPSGLNYEQYF. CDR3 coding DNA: TGTGCCAGCAGTCCCTCGGGACTGAACTACGAGCAGTACTTC.

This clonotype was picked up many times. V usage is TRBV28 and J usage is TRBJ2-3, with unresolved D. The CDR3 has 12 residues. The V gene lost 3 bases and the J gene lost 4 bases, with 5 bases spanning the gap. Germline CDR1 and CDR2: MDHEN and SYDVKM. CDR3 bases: TGTGCCAGCAGTTTTGGCGCAGATACGCAGTATTTT. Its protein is CASSFGADTQYF.

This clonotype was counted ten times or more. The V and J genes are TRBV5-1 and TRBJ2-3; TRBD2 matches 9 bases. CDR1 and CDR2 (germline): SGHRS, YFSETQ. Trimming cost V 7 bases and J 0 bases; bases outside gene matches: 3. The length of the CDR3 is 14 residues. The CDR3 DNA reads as TGCGCCAGCGGTAGCGGGGGAAGCACAGATACGCAGTATTTT. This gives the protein CASGSGGSTDTQYF.

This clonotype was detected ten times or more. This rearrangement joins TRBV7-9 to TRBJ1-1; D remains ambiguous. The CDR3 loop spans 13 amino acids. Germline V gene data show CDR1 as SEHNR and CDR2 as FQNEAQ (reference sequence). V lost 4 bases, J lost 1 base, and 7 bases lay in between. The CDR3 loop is CASSSTENTEAFF. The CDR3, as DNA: TGTGCCAGCAGCTCAACAGAGAACACTGAAGCTTTCTTT.

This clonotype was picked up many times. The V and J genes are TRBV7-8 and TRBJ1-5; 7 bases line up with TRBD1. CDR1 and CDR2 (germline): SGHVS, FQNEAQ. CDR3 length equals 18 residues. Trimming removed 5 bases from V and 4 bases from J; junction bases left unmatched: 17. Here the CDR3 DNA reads TGTGCCAGCAGCGGTACGGGAACAGGGGCATGGACAAATCAGCCCCAGCATTTT. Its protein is CASSGTGTGAWTNQPQHF.

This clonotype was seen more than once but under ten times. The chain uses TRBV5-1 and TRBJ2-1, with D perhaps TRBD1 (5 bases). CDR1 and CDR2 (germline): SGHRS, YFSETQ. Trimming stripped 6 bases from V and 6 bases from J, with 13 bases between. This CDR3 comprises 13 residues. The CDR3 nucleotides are TGCGCCAGCAAGCAGACAGAGCCCAATGAGCAGTTCTTC. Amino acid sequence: CASKQTEPNEQFF.

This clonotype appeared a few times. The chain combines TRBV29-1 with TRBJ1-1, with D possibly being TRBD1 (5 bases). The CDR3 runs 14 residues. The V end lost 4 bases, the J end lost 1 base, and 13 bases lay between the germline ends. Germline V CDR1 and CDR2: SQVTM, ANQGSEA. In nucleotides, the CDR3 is TGCAGCGTTGCCCAGGGAGCTGCGAACACTGAAGCTTTCTTT. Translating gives CSVAQGAANTEAFF.

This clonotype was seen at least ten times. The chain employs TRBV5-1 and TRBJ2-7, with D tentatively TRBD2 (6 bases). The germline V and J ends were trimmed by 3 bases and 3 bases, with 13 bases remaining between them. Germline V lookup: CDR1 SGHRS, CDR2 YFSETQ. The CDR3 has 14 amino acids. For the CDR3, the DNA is TGCGCCAGCAGCTCGCGACTAGAAGTCTACGAGCAGTACTTC. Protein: CASSSRLEVYEQYF.

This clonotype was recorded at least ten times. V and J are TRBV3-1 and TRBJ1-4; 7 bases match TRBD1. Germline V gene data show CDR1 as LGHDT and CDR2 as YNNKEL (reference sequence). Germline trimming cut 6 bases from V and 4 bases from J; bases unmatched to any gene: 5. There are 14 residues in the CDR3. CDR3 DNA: TGTGCCAGCAGGCTACAGGGGCGTAATGAAAAACTGTTTTTT. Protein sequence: CASRLQGRNEKLFF.